This T cell receptor (beta chain) was sequenced during a study of blood T cell repertoires in COVID-19. TCRdb's copy holds only in-frame clones and misses some; the assay was immunoSEQ multiplex PCR. The data show about 210,000 clones, approximately 81% seen once. The sequence was obtained from a woman between 50 and 59 years old with acute COVID-19. Source material: PBMCs or T cells enriched from blood (not recorded which).

CDR3 residues: CASGQGLAVTDTQYF. Here the CDR3 DNA reads TGTGCTAGTGGACAGGGACTAGCGGTAACAGATACGCAGTATTTT. The V gene is TRBV12-5, the J gene TRBJ2-3; 11 bases line up with TRBD2. Germline-derived CDR1 and CDR2 are LGHNT and FRNRAP. Trimming at V came to 6 bases and at J to 3 bases, leaving 5 bases not matched to a gene. The CDR3 loop spans 15 amino acids.